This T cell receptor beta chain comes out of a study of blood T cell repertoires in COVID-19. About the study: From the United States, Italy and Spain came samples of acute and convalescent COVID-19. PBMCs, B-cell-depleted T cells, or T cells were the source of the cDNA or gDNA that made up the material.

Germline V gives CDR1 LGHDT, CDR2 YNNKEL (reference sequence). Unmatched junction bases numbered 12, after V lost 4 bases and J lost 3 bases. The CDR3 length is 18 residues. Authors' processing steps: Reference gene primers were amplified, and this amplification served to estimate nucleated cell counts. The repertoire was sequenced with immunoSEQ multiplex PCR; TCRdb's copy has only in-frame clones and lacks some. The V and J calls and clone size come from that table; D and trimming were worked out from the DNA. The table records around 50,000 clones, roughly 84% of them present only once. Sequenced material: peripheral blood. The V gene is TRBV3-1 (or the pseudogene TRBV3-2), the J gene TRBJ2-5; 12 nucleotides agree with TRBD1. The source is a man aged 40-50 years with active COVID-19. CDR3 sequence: CASSPWGQGATDKETQYF. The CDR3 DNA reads TGTGCCAGCAGCCCCTGGGGACAGGGGGCGACAGATAAAGAGACCCAGTACTTC.